This entry describes one T cell receptor (beta chain). Repertoires were generated with immunoSEQ multiplex PCR, while TCRdb's copy carries only in-frame clones and drops some. The profile shows roughly 120,000 clones, 75% to 80% of them singletons. This CDR3 has 14 amino acids. With 6 bases clipped from V and 5 bases from J, the junction kept 9 bases outside the gene matches. Germline-derived CDR1 and CDR2 are MNHEY and SVGAGI. The data belong to a study of blood T cell repertoires in COVID-19. The rearrangement links TRBV6-5 to TRBJ2-7; 8 bases agree with TRBD1. Specimen: peripheral blood. The sequence was collected from a human donor in a cohort sampled during active COVID-19. The CDR3 region is CASSRGGTGDEQYF. CDR3 DNA sequence: TGTGCCAGCAGCCGCGGTGGGACAGGCGACGAGCAGTACTTC.